Listed below are T cell receptor beta chains from one sample, sequenced in a study of blood T cell repertoires in COVID-19. The assay was immunoSEQ multiplex PCR, and TCRdb's table has in-frame clones only and misses some. The sample consists of about 28,000 clones, more than 65% of them appearing once. The sample comprised peripheral blood. These receptors were taken from a woman aged 55-70 years with acute or convalescent COVID-19. CDR3s include the opening cysteine and the closing phenylalanine or tryptophan. Each record gives: D gene, V gene, J gene, clone size, CDR3 protein, CDR3 DNA. A D gene is named only where the DNA matches it firmly. Not all rows give a size; the values are once, few, many and, for expanded clones, a class.

D gene: -; V gene: TRBV30; J gene: TRBJ1-5; clone size: -; CDR3 protein: CAWSRLSNQPQHF; CDR3 DNA: TGTGCCTGGAGTAGACTTAGCAATCAGCCCCAGCATTTT
D gene: TRBD1; V gene: TRBV2; J gene: TRBJ1-2; clone size: -; CDR3 protein: CASTRDRQGYGYTF; CDR3 DNA: TGTGCCAGCACCCGGGACAGGCAAGGCTATGGCTACACCTTC
D gene: -; V gene: TRBV6-1; J gene: TRBJ2-2; clone size: -; CDR3 protein: CASSEPAGLAGELFF; CDR3 DNA: TGTGCCAGCAGTGAGCCGGCAGGATTGGCCGGGGAGCTGTTTTTT
D gene: -; V gene: TRBV7-3; J gene: TRBJ2-2; clone size: -; CDR3 protein: CASSSRGSAGGELFF; CDR3 DNA: TGTGCCAGCAGCTCCCGGGGTAGCGCTGGCGGGGAGCTGTTTTTT
D gene: -; V gene: TRBV2; J gene: TRBJ1-5; clone size: -; CDR3 protein: CASSEGWRDQPQHF; CDR3 DNA: TGTGCCAGCAGTGAAGGTTGGAGAGATCAGCCCCAGCATTTT
D gene: TRBD1; V gene: TRBV5-6; J gene: TRBJ1-2; clone size: -; CDR3 protein: CASSSGTGAIHNYGYTF; CDR3 DNA: TGTGCCAGCAGCTCGGGGACAGGGGCCATCCACAACTATGGCTACACCTTC
D gene: -; V gene: TRBV14; J gene: TRBJ1-1; clone size: -; CDR3 protein: CASSPRAMNTEAFF; CDR3 DNA: TGTGCCAGCAGCCCCAGGGCGATGAACACTGAAGCTTTCTTT
D gene: -; V gene: TRBV7-3; J gene: TRBJ1-1; clone size: -; CDR3 protein: CASSQDRNTEAFF; CDR3 DNA: TGTGCCAGCAGCCAAGACAGGAACACTGAAGCTTTCTTT
D gene: TRBD1; V gene: TRBV13; J gene: TRBJ2-6; clone size: -; CDR3 protein: CASSLAGTGSRSGANVLTF; CDR3 DNA: TGTGCCAGCAGCTTAGCCGGGACAGGGAGTAGGTCTGGGGCCAACGTCCTGACTTTC
D gene: -; V gene: TRBV3-1/TRBV3-2; J gene: TRBJ2-5; clone size: -; CDR3 protein: CASSRRAAHQETQYF; CDR3 DNA: TGTGCCAGCAGCCGCAGGGCAGCACACCAAGAGACCCAGTACTTC
D gene: -; V gene: TRBV28; J gene: TRBJ1-4; clone size: -; CDR3 protein: CASSPTTPTNEKLFF; CDR3 DNA: TGTGCCAGCAGCCCAACCACACCAACTAATGAAAAACTGTTTTTT
D gene: TRBD1; V gene: TRBV5-1; J gene: TRBJ1-3; clone size: -; CDR3 protein: CASSLGQGGGTIYF; CDR3 DNA: TGCGCCAGCAGCTTGGGACAGGGTGGAGGCACCATATATTTT
D gene: -; V gene: TRBV2; J gene: TRBJ1-2; clone size: -; CDR3 protein: CASSEWQLSGYTF; CDR3 DNA: TGTGCCAGCAGTGAATGGCAGTTAAGTGGCTACACCTTC
D gene: TRBD1; V gene: TRBV29-1; J gene: TRBJ1-2; clone size: -; CDR3 protein: CSVAKDRGKNYGYTF; CDR3 DNA: TGCAGCGTTGCAAAAGACAGGGGGAAAAACTATGGCTACACCTTC
D gene: -; V gene: TRBV2; J gene: TRBJ1-1; clone size: -; CDR3 protein: CASRRQSTAEAFF; CDR3 DNA: TGTGCCAGCAGGAGGCAGTCGACGGCTGAAGCTTTCTTT
D gene: -; V gene: TRBV7-2; J gene: TRBJ1-6; clone size: -; CDR3 protein: CASSVTGNSPLHF; CDR3 DNA: TGTGCCAGCAGCGTCACAGGGAATTCACCCCTCCACTTT
D gene: -; V gene: TRBV9; J gene: TRBJ2-2; clone size: -; CDR3 protein: CASSVEATYTGELFF; CDR3 DNA: TGTGCCAGCAGCGTAGAAGCTACCTACACCGGGGAGCTGTTTTTT
D gene: TRBD1; V gene: TRBV6-6; J gene: TRBJ1-6; clone size: once; CDR3 protein: CASRSGGNSPLHF; CDR3 DNA: TGTGCCAGCAGGTCAGGGGGGAATTCACCCCTCCACTTT
D gene: TRBD1; V gene: TRBV11-2; J gene: TRBJ1-1; clone size: -; CDR3 protein: CASSWITGGNTEAFF; CDR3 DNA: TGTGCCAGCAGCTGGATTACAGGGGGGAACACTGAAGCTTTCTTT
D gene: -; V gene: TRBV2; J gene: TRBJ2-7; clone size: -; CDR3 protein: CASDPQGLYEQYF; CDR3 DNA: TGTGCCAGCGATCCCCAGGGGTTATACGAGCAGTACTTC
D gene: -; V gene: TRBV7-8; J gene: TRBJ2-3; clone size: few; CDR3 protein: CASSTLTDTQYF; CDR3 DNA: TGTGCCAGCAGCACCCTAACAGATACGCAGTATTTT
D gene: -; V gene: TRBV6-5; J gene: TRBJ1-1; clone size: -; CDR3 protein: CASAKIQGEGAFF; CDR3 DNA: TGTGCCAGCGCCAAGATACAGGGAGAGGGAGCTTTCTTT
D gene: -; V gene: TRBV19; J gene: TRBJ2-1; clone size: -; CDR3 protein: CASSTPWSSYNEQFF; CDR3 DNA: TGTGCCAGTAGTACCCCGTGGAGCTCCTACAATGAGCAGTTCTTC
D gene: TRBD1; V gene: TRBV15; J gene: TRBJ2-7; clone size: -; CDR3 protein: CATSRDSGGYEQYF; CDR3 DNA: TGTGCCACCAGCAGAGATTCAGGGGGCTACGAGCAGTACTTC
D gene: TRBD1; V gene: TRBV5-1; J gene: TRBJ1-4; clone size: -; CDR3 protein: CASSYGQGGEKLFF; CDR3 DNA: TGCGCCAGCAGCTACGGACAGGGCGGTGAAAAACTGTTTTTT
D gene: -; V gene: TRBV6-5; J gene: TRBJ1-3; clone size: -; CDR3 protein: CASRTLGSSGNTIYF; CDR3 DNA: TGTGCCAGCAGGACCCTAGGCAGCTCTGGAAACACCATATATTTT
D gene: TRBD1; V gene: TRBV6-1; J gene: TRBJ2-7; clone size: -; CDR3 protein: CASSEVLGQGVLQQYF; CDR3 DNA: TGTGCCAGCAGTGAAGTGCTGGGACAGGGTGTACTTCAGCAGTACTTC
D gene: -; V gene: TRBV2; J gene: TRBJ2-7; clone size: -; CDR3 protein: CASSESATGEQYF; CDR3 DNA: TGTGCCAGCAGTGAGTCAGCAACGGGCGAGCAGTACTTC
D gene: TRBD2; V gene: TRBV3-1/TRBV3-2; J gene: TRBJ2-1; clone size: -; CDR3 protein: CASSQDLRTSGNNEQFF; CDR3 DNA: TGTGCCAGCAGCCAAGATCTAAGGACTAGCGGTAACAATGAGCAGTTCTTC
D gene: -; V gene: TRBV7-2; J gene: TRBJ1-1; clone size: -; CDR3 protein: CASSFRGNTEAFF; CDR3 DNA: TGTGCCAGCAGCTTTAGGGGGAACACTGAAGCTTTCTTT
D gene: -; V gene: TRBV10-2; J gene: TRBJ1-1; clone size: -; CDR3 protein: CASIRGGGSRSNTEAFF; CDR3 DNA: TGCGCCAGCATCCGAGGGGGGGGATCCCGATCGAACACTGAAGCTTTCTTT
D gene: -; V gene: TRBV5-6; J gene: TRBJ1-1; clone size: once; CDR3 protein: CASSLGGGTEAFF; CDR3 DNA: TGTGCCAGCAGCTTAGGGGGTGGCACTGAAGCTTTCTTT
D gene: TRBD1; V gene: TRBV29-1; J gene: TRBJ1-2; clone size: -; CDR3 protein: CSVSGQGYGYTF; CDR3 DNA: TGCAGCGTCTCCGGACAGGGCTATGGCTACACCTTC
D gene: TRBD1; V gene: TRBV5-1; J gene: TRBJ1-2; clone size: -; CDR3 protein: CASSSGTANYGYTF; CDR3 DNA: TGCGCCAGCAGCTCCGGGACAGCTAACTATGGCTACACCTTC